This T cell receptor (beta chain) was sequenced for a study of T cells after yellow fever vaccination. The study, taken as a whole, reports: Relatively few clonotypes were ones that appeared in both CD4 and CD8 compartments. After the booster, 96% of CD4 and roughly nine tenths of CD8 primary-response clones were re-detected.

Researchers made TCR cDNA using 5'RACE template switching, and this step added a universal primer site and UMIs. TCRdb passed the 5' RACE reads through MiXCR, listing each CDR3 protein once. The data show around 310,000 distinct CDR3 sequences, around 3.9% seen once. Germline trimming cut 4 bases from V and 5 bases from J; bases unmatched to any gene: 5. CDR1 SGHRS and CDR2 YFSETQ come from the germline V gene. The CDR3 totals 13 residues. Of note for this clonotype: The antigen is undetermined.

The rearrangement links TRBV5-1 to TRBJ2-5, with TRBD1 identical over 7 bases. This TCR was sampled from a man aged 18 to 30 who received the YFV17D yellow fever vaccine. Sequencing was performed on PBMCs, taken on the day of the yellow fever booster vaccination. The CDR3 region is CASSVQQGETQYF. CDR3 DNA: TGCGCCAGCAGCGTCCAACAGGGGGAGACCCAGTACTTC.